A single sample is the source of the 16 T cell receptor beta chains below, sequenced in a study of regulatory T cells in long-lasting Graves disease. Time point of the sample: newly diagnosed GD, antithyroid drugs for less than 3 months. The authors made the TCR library using RNA they extracted from PBMCs. To make TCR beta libraries, researchers used iRepertoire HTBI primers and Arm-PCR of CDR3 regions. MiXCR, applied by TCRdb to the multiplex PCR reads, yields one record per CDR3 protein. The repertoire holds more than 300,000 distinct CDR3 sequences, with about 10% as singletons. These data were also filed under a second study, of T cells in Graves' hyperthyroidism and ophthalmopathy.

Sequenced here: peripheral blood mononuclear cells (PBMCs), sampled at new diagnosis, from a patient treated with antithyroid drugs. The source is a woman aged 18-35 years with Graves disease.

This clonotype was seen ten or more times. The J gene is TRBJ2-3, the V gene TRBV7-9; 7 positions agree with TRBD2. The CDR3 runs to 14 residues. Germline CDR1 SEHNR, CDR2 FQNEAQ (reference sequence). The V and J ends lost 5 bases and 5 bases, in that order; junction bases with no gene match: 7. Here the CDR3 reads CASSPLGGGDTQYF. The CDR3 DNA is TGTGCCAGCAGCCCCCTGGGGGGGGGAGATACGCAGTATTTT. The full variable domain, completed using reference TRBV7-9 and TRBJ2-3, is DTGVSQNPRHKITKRGQNVTFRCDPISEHNRLYWYRQTLGQGPEFLTYFQNEAQLEKSRLLSDRFSAERPKGSFSTLEIQRTEQGDSAMYLCASSPLGGGDTQYFGPGTRLTVL.

This clonotype was seen many times. J is TRBJ1-1 and V is TRBV7-2; D perhaps matches TRBD1 (6 bases). CDR1 is SGHTA, CDR2 FQGNSA, per germline. V lost 5 bases and J lost 5, with 15 bases in between. CDR3 length: 14 amino acids. The CDR3 protein is CASSLTTGLTEAFF. CDR3 coding DNA: TGTGCCAGCAGCCTAACCACAGGGTTAACTGAAGCTTTCTTT.

In this sample, this clonotype turned up many times. V usage is TRBV12-5 and J usage is TRBJ2-5; D may be TRBD1 or TRBD2 (5 bases each). The V and J ends lost 3 bases and 2 bases respectively, with 22 bases between them. In germline, CDR1 is LGHNT, CDR2 FRNRAP. The length of the CDR3 is 18 residues. CDR3 DNA: TGTGCTAGTGGTTTCGGGACCTTCAGCTCTAAGGGACAAGAGACCCAGTACTTC. Protein sequence: CASGFGTFSSKGQETQYF.

This clonotype was observed a handful of times. The CDR3 DNA follows: TGTGCCAGCAGTTACTCGAGGAGAGAGACCCAGTACTTC. Its translation: CASSYSRRETQYF. The V gene is TRBV6-5, the J gene TRBJ2-5; D is unresolved. The germline gives CDR1 MNHEY, CDR2 SVGAGI. CDR3 length: 13 residues. The germline V and J ends were trimmed by 0 bases and 4 bases, with 6 bases remaining between them.

In DNA, the CDR3 is TGCGCCAGCAGCCAAGGGATTTCTGGAAACACCATATATTTT. This codes for CASSQGISGNTIYF. The rearrangement uses TRBV4-3 and TRBJ1-3; D gene unclear. Germline V gene lookup returns CDR1 LGHNA and CDR2 YSLEER. V dropped 1 base and J dropped 1 base, with 5 bases sitting between them. This CDR3 contains 14 residues.

This clonotype was counted ten times or more. The V call is TRBV6-5, the J call TRBJ1-3, with D unclear. The CDR3 extends over 14 amino acids. The V end was cut by 0 bases, the J end by 2 bases, with 5 bases between. Looked up from germline, CDR1 is MNHEY and CDR2 is SVGAGI. CDR3 nucleotide sequence: TGTGCCAGCAGTTACTCGAGGGCTGGAAACACCATATATTTT. This encodes CASSYSRAGNTIYF.

This clonotype was recorded at least ten times. The chain employs TRBV27 and TRBJ2-7; the match to TRBD1 covers 9 bases. The junction had 12 bases not matched to a gene; V was cut back by 7 bases and J by 5 bases. The CDR3 runs 15 residues. From germline, CDR1 is MNHEY and CDR2 SMNVEV (reference sequence). CDR3 bases: TGTGCCAGCAAAACCTATTGGACAGGGGTGGACGAGCAGTACTTC. It translates to CASKTYWTGVDEQYF.

This clonotype was detected a few times. This chain joins TRBV4-1 and TRBJ1-5, with a possible D match to TRBD1 (5 bases). Germline V CDR1 and CDR2: MGHRA, YSYEKL. The CDR3 sequence is 17 residues long. V was cut by 0 bases and J by 4 bases, with 16 bases left in between. CDR3: CASSQDILLGENQPQHF. The DNA for the CDR3 is TGCGCCAGCAGCCAAGATATTCTCTTAGGGGAAAATCAGCCCCAGCATTTT.

At least ten counts were recorded for this clonotype. The J gene is TRBJ2-5, the V gene TRBV20-1, with 8 bases fitting TRBD2. Germline CDR1 DFQATT, CDR2 SNEGSKA (reference sequence). V trimming: 0 bases; J trimming: 3 bases; junction bases outside the gene matches: 0. The CDR3 has 13 residues. The CDR3 here is CSARELAEETQYF. CDR3 nucleotides: TGCAGTGCTAGAGAACTAGCGGAAGAGACCCAGTACTTC.

This clonotype was observed at least ten times. The chain uses TRBV20-1 and TRBJ2-1; D gene ambiguous. The V end lost 3 bases, the J end lost 8 bases, and 11 bases lay between the germline ends. Germline CDR1 and CDR2: DFQATT and SNEGSKA (reference sequence). This CDR3 comprises 12 residues. The CDR3 loop is CSASRDGHEQFF. CDR3 DNA: TGCAGTGCTAGCCGAGATGGACATGAGCAGTTCTTC.

This clonotype has at least ten counts. The rearrangement joins TRBV5-1 to TRBJ1-6; D gene unclear. V was trimmed by 5 bases and J by 8 bases, leaving 11 bases between them. Germline V gene data show CDR1 as SGHRS and CDR2 as YFSETQ. The CDR3 has 13 residues. The CDR3 coding sequence is TGCGCCAGCAGGGAGGAGGAGGATTCACCCCTCCACTTT. This codes for CASREEEDSPLHF.

This clonotype was seen more than once but under ten times. A much more abundant neighbour one base away suggests this may be a read error. Here the CDR3 DNA reads TGTGCCTGCAGTGTAAAGGAAAAACTGTTTTTT. Translated, it gives CACSVKEKLFF. This chain links TRBV2 with TRBJ1-4; D unresolved. Germline values: CDR1 SNHLY, CDR2 FYNNEI. The CDR3 is 11 amino acids. Supplemented by reference TRBV2 and TRBJ1-4, the full variable domain reads EPEVTQTPSHQVTQMGQEVILRCVPISNHLYFYWYRQILGQKVEFLVSFYNNEISEKSEIFDDQFSVERPDGSNFTLKIRSTKLEDSAMYFCACSVKEKLFFGSGTQLSVL.

Ten or more counts support this clonotype. The chain carries TRBV6-1 and TRBJ1-2, with D unresolved. The CDR3 runs 14 residues. Germline CDR1 reads MNHNS; CDR2 reads SASEGT. The V end lost 5 bases, the J end lost 5 bases, and 15 bases lay between the germline ends. The CDR3 DNA is TGTGCCAGCAGTCATGGATTAGGCTTATATGGCTACACCTTC. Protein product: CASSHGLGLYGYTF.

This clonotype was observed many times. V and J are TRBV7-3 and TRBJ1-1; D unclear. CDR1 and CDR2 from the germline V gene are SGHTA and FQGTGA. Trimming shortened V by 2 bases and J by 8 bases, and 15 bases separated the two germline ends. There are 14 residues in the CDR3. The CDR3 DNA follows: TGTGCCAGCAGCTTAGGGGTTGGAGGGAGCGAAGCTTTCTTT. Residues: CASSLGVGGSEAFF.

This clonotype was counted at least ten times. The V gene is TRBV3-1, the J gene TRBJ1-1, with 7 positions matching TRBD1. The J segment lost 1 base and the V segment lost 3 bases, leaving 8 bases of the junction unmatched. This CDR3 has 16 residues. The V gene's germline CDR1 is LGHDT and CDR2 YNNKEL (reference sequence). The CDR3 reads CASSQLPGGRNTEAFF. The CDR3 coding sequence is TGTGCCAGCAGCCAGCTTCCAGGGGGTCGGAACACTGAAGCTTTCTTT.

Note on this clonotype: One base away lies a much larger clone, so this may be a sequencing read error. Here the CDR3 DNA reads TGCAGTGCCTCACTAGCAATAAATCCAAGTCAGCCCCAGCATTTT. Its translation: CSASLAINPSQPQHF. The chain employs TRBV20-1 and TRBJ1-5; D gene uncertain. The CDR3 extends over 15 amino acids. CDR1 and CDR2 (germline): DFQATT, SNEGSKA (reference sequence). V lost 6 bases, J lost 6 bases, and 21 bases lay in between.